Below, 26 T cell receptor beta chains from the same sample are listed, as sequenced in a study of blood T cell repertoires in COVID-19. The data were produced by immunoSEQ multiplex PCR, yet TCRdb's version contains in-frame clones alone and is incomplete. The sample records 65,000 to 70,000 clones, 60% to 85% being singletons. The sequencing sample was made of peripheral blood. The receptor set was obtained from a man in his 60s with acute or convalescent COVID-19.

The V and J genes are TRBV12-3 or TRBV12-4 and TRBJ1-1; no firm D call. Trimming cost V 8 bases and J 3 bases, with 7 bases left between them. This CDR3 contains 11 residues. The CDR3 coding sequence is TGTGCCAGCCGTCGGGACACTGAAGCTTTCTTT. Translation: CASRRDTEAFF.

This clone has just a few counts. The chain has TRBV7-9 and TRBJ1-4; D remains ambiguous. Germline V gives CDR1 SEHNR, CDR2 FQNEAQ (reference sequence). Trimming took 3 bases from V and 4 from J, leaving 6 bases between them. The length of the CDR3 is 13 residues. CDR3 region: CASSFPGNEKLFF. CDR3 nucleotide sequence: TGTGCCAGCAGCTTTCCGGGTAATGAAAAACTGTTTTTT.

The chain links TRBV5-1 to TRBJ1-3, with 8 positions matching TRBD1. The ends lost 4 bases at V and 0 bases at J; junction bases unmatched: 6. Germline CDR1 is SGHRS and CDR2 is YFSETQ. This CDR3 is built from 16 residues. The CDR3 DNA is TGCGCCAGCAGCGCCGACAGGGGCGGCTCTGGAAACACCATATATTTT. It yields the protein CASSADRGGSGNTIYF.

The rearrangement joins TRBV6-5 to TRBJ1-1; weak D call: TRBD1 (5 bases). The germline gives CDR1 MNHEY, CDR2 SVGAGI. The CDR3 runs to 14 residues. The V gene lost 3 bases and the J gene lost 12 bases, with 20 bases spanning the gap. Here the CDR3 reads CASSYVGGNRAPFF. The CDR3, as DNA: TGTGCCAGCAGTTATGTGGGGGGAAATAGGGCGCCTTTCTTT.

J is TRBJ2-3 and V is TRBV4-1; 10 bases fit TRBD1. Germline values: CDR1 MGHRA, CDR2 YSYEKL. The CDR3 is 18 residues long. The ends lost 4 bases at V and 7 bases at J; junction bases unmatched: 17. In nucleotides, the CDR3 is TGCGCCAGCAGCCCTGATACATACCGGGACAGGGGACGGAATACGCAGTATTTT. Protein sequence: CASSPDTYRDRGRNTQYF.

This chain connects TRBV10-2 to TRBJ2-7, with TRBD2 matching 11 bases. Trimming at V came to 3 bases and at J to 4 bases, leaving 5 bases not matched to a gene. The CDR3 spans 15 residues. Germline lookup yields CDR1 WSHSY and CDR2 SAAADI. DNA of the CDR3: TGCGCCAGCAGTGACTATAGCGGGGGGGGGTACGAGCAGTACTTC. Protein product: CASSDYSGGGYEQYF.

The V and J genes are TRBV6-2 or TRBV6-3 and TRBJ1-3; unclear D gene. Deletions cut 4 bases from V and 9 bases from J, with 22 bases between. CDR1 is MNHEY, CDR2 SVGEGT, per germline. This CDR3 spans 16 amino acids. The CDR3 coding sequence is TGTGCCAGCAGTTCCCCCTTTCGTGACCGGACTGGCACCATATATTTT. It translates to CASSSPFRDRTGTIYF.

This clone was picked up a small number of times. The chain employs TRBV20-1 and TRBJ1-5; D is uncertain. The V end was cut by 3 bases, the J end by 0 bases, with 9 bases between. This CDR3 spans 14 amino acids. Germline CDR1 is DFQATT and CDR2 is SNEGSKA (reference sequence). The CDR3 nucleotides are TGCAGTGCTAGTTTTCCCTCTAGCAATCAGCCCCAGCATTTT. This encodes CSASFPSSNQPQHF.

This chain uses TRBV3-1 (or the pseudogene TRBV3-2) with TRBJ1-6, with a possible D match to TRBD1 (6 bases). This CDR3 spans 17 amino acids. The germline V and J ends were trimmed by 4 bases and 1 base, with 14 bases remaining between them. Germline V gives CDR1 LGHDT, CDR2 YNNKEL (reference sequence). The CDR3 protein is CASSLRGRGSYNSPLHF. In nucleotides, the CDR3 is TGTGCCAGCAGCCTCCGGGGCAGGGGTTCCTATAATTCACCCCTCCACTTT.

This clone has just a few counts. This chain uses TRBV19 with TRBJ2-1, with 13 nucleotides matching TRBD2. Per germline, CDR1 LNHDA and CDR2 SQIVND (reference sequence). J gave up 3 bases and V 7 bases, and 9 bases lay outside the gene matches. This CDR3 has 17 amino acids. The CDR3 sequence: CASTKAGLAGRYNEQFF. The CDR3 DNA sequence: TGTGCCAGTACCAAAGCGGGACTAGCGGGGCGCTACAATGAGCAGTTCTTC.

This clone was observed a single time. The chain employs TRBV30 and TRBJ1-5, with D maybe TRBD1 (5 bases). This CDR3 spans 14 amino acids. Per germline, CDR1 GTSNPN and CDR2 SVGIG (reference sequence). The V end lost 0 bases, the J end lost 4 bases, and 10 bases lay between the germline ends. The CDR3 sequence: CAWSVPRGNQPQHF. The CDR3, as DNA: TGTGCCTGGAGTGTACCTCGGGGGAATCAGCCCCAGCATTTT.

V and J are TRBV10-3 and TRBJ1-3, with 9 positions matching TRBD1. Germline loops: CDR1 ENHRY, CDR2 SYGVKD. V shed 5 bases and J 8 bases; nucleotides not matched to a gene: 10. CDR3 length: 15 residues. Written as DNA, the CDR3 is TGTGCCATCAGTCAAAACGGGGGACAGGGAGACACCATATATTTT. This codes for CAISQNGGQGDTIYF.

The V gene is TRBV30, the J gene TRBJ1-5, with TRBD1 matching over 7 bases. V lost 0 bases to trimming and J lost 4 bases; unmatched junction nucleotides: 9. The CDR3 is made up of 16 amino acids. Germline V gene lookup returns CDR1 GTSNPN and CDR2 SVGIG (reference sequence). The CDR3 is CAWSVGGQIRNQPQHF. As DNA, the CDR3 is TGTGCCTGGAGTGTTGGGGGACAGATTAGGAATCAGCCCCAGCATTTT.

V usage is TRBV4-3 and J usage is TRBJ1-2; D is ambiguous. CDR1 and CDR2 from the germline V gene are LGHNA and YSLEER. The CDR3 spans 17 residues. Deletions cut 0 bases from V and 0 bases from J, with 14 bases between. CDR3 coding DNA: TGCGCCAGCAGCCAAGATATAGGACTCTTAGCTAACTATGGCTACACCTTC. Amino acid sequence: CASSQDIGLLANYGYTF.

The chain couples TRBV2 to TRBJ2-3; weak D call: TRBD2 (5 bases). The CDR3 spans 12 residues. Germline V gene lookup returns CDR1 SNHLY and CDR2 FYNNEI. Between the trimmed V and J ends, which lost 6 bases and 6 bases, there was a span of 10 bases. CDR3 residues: CASREDQDTQYF. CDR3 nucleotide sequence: TGTGCCAGCAGGGAGGACCAGGATACGCAGTATTTT.

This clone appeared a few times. CDR3 DNA sequence: TGTGCCAGAAGCTTCACCCTCGGACAGTCAGCTTTCTTT. Translated: CARSFTLGQSAFF. V and J are TRBV7-5 and TRBJ1-1; whether TRBD1, the table's D call, matches the DNA was not checked. TRBV7-5 corresponds to a pseudogene. There are 13 residues in the CDR3.

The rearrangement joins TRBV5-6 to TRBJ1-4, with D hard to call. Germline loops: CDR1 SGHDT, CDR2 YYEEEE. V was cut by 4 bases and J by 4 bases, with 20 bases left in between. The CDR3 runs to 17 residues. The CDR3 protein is CASSILRATAGNEKLFF. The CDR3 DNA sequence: TGTGCCAGCAGCATTTTGAGAGCTACCGCTGGTAATGAAAAACTGTTTTTT. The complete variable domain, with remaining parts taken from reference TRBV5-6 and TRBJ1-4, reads DAGVTQSPTHLIKTRGQQVTLRCSPKSGHDTVSWYQQALGQGPQFIFQYYEEEERQRGNFPDRFSGHQFPNYSSELNVNALLLGDSALYLCASSILRATAGNEKLFFGSGTQLSVL.

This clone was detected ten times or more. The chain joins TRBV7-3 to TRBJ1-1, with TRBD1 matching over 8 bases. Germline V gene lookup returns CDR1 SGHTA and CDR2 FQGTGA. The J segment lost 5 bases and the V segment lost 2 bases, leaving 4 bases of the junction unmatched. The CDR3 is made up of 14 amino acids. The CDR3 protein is CASSLQGAGTEAFF. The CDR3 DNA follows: TGTGCCAGCAGCTTACAGGGGGCAGGTACTGAAGCTTTCTTT.

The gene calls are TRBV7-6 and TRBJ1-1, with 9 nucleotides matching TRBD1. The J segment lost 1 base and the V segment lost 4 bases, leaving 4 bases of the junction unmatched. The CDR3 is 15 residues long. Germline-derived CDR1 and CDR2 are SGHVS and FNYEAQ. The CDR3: CASSSRQGENTEAFF. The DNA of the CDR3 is TGTGCCAGCAGCTCCCGACAGGGGGAGAACACTGAAGCTTTCTTT. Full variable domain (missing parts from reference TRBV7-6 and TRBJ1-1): GAGVSQSPRYKVTKRGQDVALRCDPISGHVSLYWYRQALGQGPEFLTYFNYEAQQDKSGLPNDRFSAERPEGSISTLTIQRTEQRDSAMYRCASSSRQGENTEAFFGQGTRLTVV.

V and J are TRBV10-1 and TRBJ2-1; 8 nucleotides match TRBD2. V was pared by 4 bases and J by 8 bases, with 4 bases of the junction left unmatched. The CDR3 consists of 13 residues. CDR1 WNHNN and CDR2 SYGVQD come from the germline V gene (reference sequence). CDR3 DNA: TGCGCCAGCAGTGTCCCGGGGGGGTATGAGCAGTTCTTC. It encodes CASSVPGGYEQFF.

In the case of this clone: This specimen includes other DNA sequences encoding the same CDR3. Here the CDR3 reads CASSYSGGKETQYF. The CDR3 region has the DNA TGTGCCAGCAGTTACTCCGGGGGGAAAGAGACCCAGTACTTC. V gene TRBV6-5 combines with J gene TRBJ2-5, with 7 bases lining up with TRBD2. V was pared by 0 bases and J by 3 bases, with 1 base of the junction left unmatched. Germline CDR1 is MNHEY and CDR2 is SVGAGI. There are 14 residues in the CDR3.

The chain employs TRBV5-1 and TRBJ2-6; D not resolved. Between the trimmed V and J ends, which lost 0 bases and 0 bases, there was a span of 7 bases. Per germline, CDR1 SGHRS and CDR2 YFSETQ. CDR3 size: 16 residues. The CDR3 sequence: CASSLVPSSGANVLTF. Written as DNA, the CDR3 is TGCGCCAGCAGCTTGGTGCCGAGCTCTGGGGCCAACGTCCTGACTTTC.

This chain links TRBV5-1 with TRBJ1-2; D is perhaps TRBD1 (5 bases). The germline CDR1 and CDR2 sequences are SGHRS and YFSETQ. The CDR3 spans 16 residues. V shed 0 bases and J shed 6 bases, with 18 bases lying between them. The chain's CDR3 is CASSLAQGREADGYTF. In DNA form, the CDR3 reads TGCGCCAGCAGCTTGGCTCAGGGCAGGGAGGCGGATGGCTACACCTTC.

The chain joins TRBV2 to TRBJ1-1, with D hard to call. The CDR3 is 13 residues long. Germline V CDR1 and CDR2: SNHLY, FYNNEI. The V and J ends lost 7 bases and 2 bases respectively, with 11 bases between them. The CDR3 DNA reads TGTGCCAGCAAGGGAGGAAGAAACACTGAAGCTTTCTTT. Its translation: CASKGGRNTEAFF.

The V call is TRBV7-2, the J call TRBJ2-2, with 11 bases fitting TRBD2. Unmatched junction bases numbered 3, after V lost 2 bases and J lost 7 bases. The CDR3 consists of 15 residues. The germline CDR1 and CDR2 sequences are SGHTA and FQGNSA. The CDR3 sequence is CASSLTSGGYGELFF. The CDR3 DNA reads TGTGCCAGCAGCTTAACTAGCGGGGGCTACGGGGAGCTGTTTTTT.

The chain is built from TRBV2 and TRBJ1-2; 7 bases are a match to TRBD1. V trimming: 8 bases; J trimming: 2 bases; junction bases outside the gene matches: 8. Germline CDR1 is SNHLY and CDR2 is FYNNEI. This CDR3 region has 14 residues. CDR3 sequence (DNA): TGTGCCAGCCGGACCTGGGGACAGAACTATGGCTACACCTTC. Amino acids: CASRTWGQNYGYTF. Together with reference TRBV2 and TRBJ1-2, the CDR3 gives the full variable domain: EPEVTQTPSHQVTQMGQEVILRCVPISNHLYFYWYRQILGQKVEFLVSFYNNEISEKSEIFDDQFSVERPDGSNFTLKIRSTKLEDSAMYFCASRTWGQNYGYTFGSGTRLTVV.